The entry below gives a single TCR beta chain sequence along with its context. Clones were read by immunoSEQ multiplex PCR, and TCRdb kept only the in-frame ones, dropping some. The sample carries about 82,000 clones, 96% recorded once. The sample comes from a study of technical replicates of blood from several donors. Trimming took 2 bases from V and 3 from J; bases not matched to a gene: 14. CDR3 size: 19 residues. CDR1 is SEHNR, CDR2 FQNEAQ, per germline (reference sequence). The J gene is TRBJ2-4, the V gene TRBV7-9, with 9 bases identical to TRBD2. Material: T cells isolated from PBMCs. The receptor was derived from a human donor in good health. CDR3 sequence reads: CASSLSVTSGSYNKNIQYF. The CDR3 DNA reads TGTGCCAGCAGCTTAAGTGTGACTAGCGGATCATACAACAAAAACATTCAGTACTTC.